These 19 T cell receptor beta chains were sequenced from one sample in a study of CD8+ T cells in alopecia areata. Extracted RNA was reverse transcribed, and the resulting cDNA served as sequencing template. Libraries were prepared by immunoSEQ multiplex PCR; TCRdb keeps only in-frame clonotypes and omits some of them. The table records hundreds of thousands of clones, about 53% of them present only once. The specimen was CD4+ T cells sorted from blood, collected at week 0. These receptors were taken from a human donor with alopecia areata.

The chain has TRBV5-4 and TRBJ1-2; 7 nucleotides line up with TRBD1. Germline V gene data show CDR1 as SGHNT and CDR2 as YYREEE (reference sequence). This CDR3 spans 15 amino acids. V shed 0 bases, J shed 0 bases, and the junction held 2 bases outside the gene matches. DNA of the CDR3: TGTGCCAGCAGCTTGGGTCAGGGGGCTAACTATGGCTACACCTTC. Protein product: CASSLGQGANYGYTF.

The chain is built from TRBV19 and TRBJ1-1; TRBD1 might be the D (6 bases). The germline CDR1 and CDR2 sequences are LNHDA and SQIVND (reference sequence). Between the trimmed V and J ends, which lost 5 bases and 10 bases, there was a span of 14 bases. This CDR3 region has 12 residues. The CDR3 is CASSPQGRRAFF. The CDR3 DNA reads TGTGCCAGTAGTCCTCAGGGGCGACGAGCTTTCTTT.

This clone was seen only once. The chain links TRBV7-9 to TRBJ2-1; TRBD2 matches 8 bases. The germline gives CDR1 SEHNR, CDR2 FQNEAQ (reference sequence). V lost 2 bases to trimming and J lost 6 bases; unmatched junction nucleotides: 12. The CDR3 has 17 residues. The CDR3 is CASSLFGIAGTSNEQFF. In DNA form, the CDR3 reads TGTGCCAGCAGCTTATTTGGGATAGCGGGGACAAGCAATGAGCAGTTCTTC. Using reference TRBV7-9 and TRBJ2-1 for the parts outside the CDR3, the full variable domain is DTGVSQNPRHKITKRGQNVTFRCDPISEHNRLYWYRQTLGQGPEFLTYFQNEAQLEKSRLLSDRFSAERPKGSFSTLEIQRTEQGDSAMYLCASSLFGIAGTSNEQFFGPGTRLTVL.

This clone was detected a few times. The chain employs TRBV29-1 and TRBJ2-1; 8 nucleotides align to TRBD2. From germline, CDR1 is SQVTM and CDR2 ANQGSEA. There are 15 residues in the CDR3. The V and J ends lost 4 bases and 8 bases, in that order; junction bases with no gene match: 13. The DNA of the CDR3 is TGCAGCGTTGCCCCGTGGGTAGCGGGGCGGCATGAGCAGTTCTTC. Its protein product is CSVAPWVAGRHEQFF.

This clone has only a few counts. The rearrangement uses TRBV30 and TRBJ2-3; D possibly corresponds to TRBD1 (6 bases). V was clipped by 1 base and J by 6 bases, with 17 bases between them. CDR3 size: 15 residues. CDR1 is GTSNPN and CDR2 is SVGIG in the germline V gene (reference sequence). The CDR3 region has the DNA TGTGCCTGGAGTGGAGGACAGAGCTTCGTCGATACGCAGTATTTT. As protein: CAWSGGQSFVDTQYF.

The V call is TRBV6-5, the J call TRBJ2-1; D gene unclear. The V and J ends lost 6 bases and 3 bases respectively, with 15 bases between them. The CDR3 runs 15 residues. Germline CDR1 and CDR2: MNHEY and SVGAGI. The CDR3 nucleotides read TGTGCCAGCAGCTTCCCTGGCGGTAACTACAATGAGCAGTTCTTC. Translation gives CASSFPGGNYNEQFF.

The chain employs TRBV15 and TRBJ2-7, with 8 bases that match TRBD1. The CDR3 is 15 residues long. Unmatched junction bases numbered 5, after V lost 4 bases and J lost 0 bases. Germline V CDR1 and CDR2: LNHNV, YYDKDF (reference sequence). DNA for the CDR3: TGTGCCACCAGCACGGACAGGGCCCTCTCCTACGAGCAGTACTTC. Translated: CATSTDRALSYEQYF. Based on the CDR3 plus reference TRBV15 and TRBJ2-7, the full variable domain is DAMVIQNPRYQVTQFGKPVTLSCSQTLNHNVMYWYQQKSSQAPKLLFHYYDKDFNNEADTPDNFQSRRPNTSFCFLDIRSPGLGDTAMYLCATSTDRALSYEQYFGPGTRLTVT.

Here the CDR3 reads CSVDLLVTGTDTQYF. CDR3 DNA sequence: TGCAGCGTTGACCTGCTCGTGACTGGCACAGATACGCAGTATTTT. The chain combines TRBV29-1 with TRBJ2-3, with D unclear. The CDR3 length is 15 residues. Trimming cost V 3 bases and J 1 base, with 14 bases left between them. The germline gives CDR1 SQVTM, CDR2 ANQGSEA.

This clone was seen just once. The genes are TRBV5-1 and TRBJ1-1; D is uncertain. CDR3 length: 14 residues. V lost 6 bases and J lost 0, with 12 bases in between. Germline CDR1 is SGHRS and CDR2 is YFSETQ. CDR3 DNA: TGCGCCAGCACCGACACTAATTTGAACACTGAAGCTTTCTTT. This codes for CASTDTNLNTEAFF.

DNA of the CDR3: TGTGCCAGCTCCAGAGTAGCTCAACGGGAGTCTGAAGAGACCCAGTACTTC. Translation gives CASSRVAQRESEETQYF. The chain carries TRBV18 and TRBJ2-5; D is perhaps TRBD2 (6 bases). This CDR3 is 17 amino acids long. V was trimmed by 6 bases and J by 3 bases, leaving 23 bases between them. Germline V gene lookup returns CDR1 KGHSH and CDR2 LQKENI.

The rearrangement uses TRBV11-1 and TRBJ1-1, with TRBD1 as a possible D gene (6 bases). Trimming shortened V by 2 bases and J by 0 bases, and 13 bases separated the two germline ends. This CDR3 has 16 amino acids. The germline V gene encodes CDR1 SGHAT and CDR2 FQDESV (reference sequence). CDR3 DNA sequence: TGTGCCAGCAGCTTATCAGGGGCCTCCTTGAACACTGAAGCTTTCTTT. It yields the protein CASSLSGASLNTEAFF.

This clone turned up a few times. The chain is built from TRBV29-1 and TRBJ1-1, with a possible D match to TRBD1 (6 bases). Germline V lookup: CDR1 SQVTM, CDR2 ANQGSEA. V was trimmed by 6 bases and J by 1 base, leaving 12 bases between them. The CDR3 consists of 13 residues. CDR3 DNA: TGCAGCGTCAACAGGGAAGGGAACACTGAAGCTTTCTTT. The encoded protein is CSVNREGNTEAFF.

This chain joins TRBV9 and TRBJ2-7; D perhaps matches TRBD2 (5 bases). Germline lookup yields CDR1 SGDLS and CDR2 YYNGEE. Trimming stripped 2 bases from V and 2 bases from J, with 11 bases between. The CDR3 sequence is 14 residues long. CDR3 in amino acids: CASSVRDTTYEQYF. The CDR3 bases are TGTGCCAGCAGCGTCCGGGATACGACCTACGAGCAGTACTTC.

This chain connects TRBV29-1 to TRBJ1-1; D remains ambiguous. The CDR3 is 13 amino acids. CDR1 and CDR2 (germline): SQVTM, ANQGSEA. Deletions cut 2 bases from V and 2 bases from J, with 9 bases between. The CDR3 spells CSVELAGNTEAFF. The CDR3 region has the DNA TGCAGCGTTGAATTGGCGGGTAACACTGAAGCTTTCTTT. The variable domain in full, with the rest retrieved from reference TRBV29-1 and TRBJ1-1, is SAVISQKPSRDICQRGTSLTIQCQVDSQVTMMFWYRQQPGQSLTLIATANQGSEATYESGFVIDKFPISRPNLTFSTLTVSNMSPEDSSIYLCSVELAGNTEAFFGQGTRLTVV.

The rearrangement uses TRBV14 and TRBJ1-5, with D possibly being TRBD1 (6 bases). V shed 3 bases and J shed 7 bases, with 16 bases lying between them. There are 15 residues in the CDR3. Germline V lookup: CDR1 SGHDN, CDR2 FVKESK. Written as DNA, the CDR3 is TGTGCCAGCAGCCAGACAGGAGGCGCGGGCCAGCCCCAGCATTTT. It encodes CASSQTGGAGQPQHF. The whole variable domain, filled in from reference TRBV14 and TRBJ1-5, reads EAGVTQFPSHSVIEKGQTVTLRCDPISGHDNLYWYRRVMGKEIKFLLHFVKESKQDESGMPNNRFLAERTGGTYSTLKVQPAELEDSGVYFCASSQTGGAGQPQHFGDGTRLSIL.

The rearrangement links TRBV29-1 to TRBJ2-5; 13 bases fit TRBD2. This CDR3 is built from 12 residues. J lost 10 bases, V lost 7 bases, and 6 bases had no gene match. CDR1 SQVTM and CDR2 ANQGSEA come from the germline V gene. CDR3 in amino acids: CSGSTSGRLQYF. DNA for the CDR3: TGCAGCGGGTCGACTAGCGGGAGGCTCCAGTACTTC. Based on the CDR3 plus reference TRBV29-1 and TRBJ2-5, the full variable domain is SAVISQKPSRDICQRGTSLTIQCQVDSQVTMMFWYRQQPGQSLTLIATANQGSEATYESGFVIDKFPISRPNLTFSTLTVSNMSPEDSSIYLCSGSTSGRLQYFGPGTRLLVL.

The V call is TRBV30, the J call TRBJ1-4; 9 positions agree with TRBD1. Germline-derived CDR1 and CDR2 are GTSNPN and SVGIG (reference sequence). The CDR3 sequence is 15 residues long. The ends lost 3 bases at V and 6 bases at J; junction bases unmatched: 8. The CDR3 nucleotides read TGTGCCTGGAGGATCAGGACAGGGGCGCATGAAAAACTGTTTTTT. Translation gives CAWRIRTGAHEKLFF.

The chain employs TRBV29-1 and TRBJ2-5; perhaps TRBD1 as D (6 bases). The CDR3 spans 15 residues. The V end was cut by 7 bases, the J end by 0 bases, with 18 bases between. CDR1 is SQVTM, CDR2 ANQGSEA, per germline. Here the CDR3 DNA reads TGCAGCGCCCTACCAGGACAGCCGTACCAAGAGACCCAGTACTTC. Amino acids: CSALPGQPYQETQYF.

The chain uses TRBV7-9 and TRBJ2-3; 11 bases are a match to TRBD2. There are 13 residues in the CDR3. The J segment lost 11 bases and the V segment lost 3 bases, leaving 4 bases of the junction unmatched. Germline V CDR1 and CDR2: SEHNR, FQNEAQ (reference sequence). The DNA of the CDR3 is TGTGCCAGCAGCTTTGCTAGCGGGAGGATGCAGTATTTT. This gives the protein CASSFASGRMQYF.